The 11 T cell receptor beta chains below were found in one sample sequenced in a study of cytomegalovirus exposure and HLA in healthy donors. Produced via immunoSEQ multiplex PCR; TCRdb's table is partial and in-frame only. This sample has 150,000 to 200,000 clones, with roughly 80% found just once. Sequenced: PBMCs. The receptor source for this set is a woman aged 18 to 35 in good health and CMV-seropositive.

The CDR3 nucleotides are TGTGCCAGCAGCTCCGGGACAGGGGAAACTGAAGCTTTCTTT. Protein sequence: CASSSGTGETEAFF. The chain has TRBV7-8 and TRBJ1-1; 10 bases agree with TRBD1. This CDR3 spans 14 amino acids. The trim removed 4 bases at V and 5 bases at J, leaving 4 bases unmatched. Germline V CDR1 and CDR2: SGHVS, FQNEAQ.

This clone was counted once. The chain is built from TRBV6-6 and TRBJ2-5, with 9 bases identical to TRBD1. With 10 bases clipped from V and 5 bases from J, the junction kept 11 bases outside the gene matches. Germline loops: CDR1 MNHNY, CDR2 SVGAGI (reference sequence). The CDR3 length is 14 residues. CDR3 nucleotides: TGTGCCATCCGGCCGGGACAGGGTCGGGAGACCCAGTACTTC. It is translated as CAIRPGQGRETQYF.

This clone was detected only once. The rearrangement links TRBV5-8 to TRBJ2-1; possibly TRBD1 for D (5 bases). The germline V and J ends were trimmed by 4 bases and 6 bases, with 8 bases remaining between them. From germline, CDR1 is SGHTS and CDR2 YDEGEE. CDR3 size: 12 residues. The DNA for the CDR3 is TGTGCCAGCAGCCACCAGGGCAATGAGCAGTTCTTC. It translates to CASSHQGNEQFF.

This chain connects TRBV7-9 to TRBJ2-1, with 9 bases fitting TRBD2. CDR3 length: 15 amino acids. Germline lookup yields CDR1 SEHNR and CDR2 FQNEAQ (reference sequence). Germline trimming cut 1 base from V and 8 bases from J; bases unmatched to any gene: 6. In nucleotides, the CDR3 is TGTGCCAGCAGCTTAGTTCCAGCGGGGGGCGATGAGCAGTTCTTC. This encodes CASSLVPAGGDEQFF.

The CDR3 nucleotides read TGTGCCAGCAGTTCAGGACTATCCTACGAGCAGTACTTC. This sequence encodes CASSSGLSYEQYF. The rearrangement uses TRBV27 and TRBJ2-7; D possibly corresponds to TRBD2 (6 bases). This CDR3 is built from 13 residues. V lost 4 bases and J 1 base, leaving 8 bases between the germline ends. Germline CDR1 and CDR2: MNHEY and SMNVEV (reference sequence).

This clone was recorded once. The chain combines TRBV5-4 with TRBJ2-7, with 13 bases lining up with TRBD2. Germline-derived CDR1 and CDR2 are SGHNT and YYREEE (reference sequence). The CDR3 consists of 19 residues. V dropped 5 bases and J dropped 0; count of bases not matched to a gene: 14. The CDR3: CASRFRKTSGGQSSYEQYF. For the CDR3, the DNA is TGTGCCAGCAGATTTCGGAAGACTAGCGGGGGGCAAAGCTCCTACGAGCAGTACTTC. Looking up the rest from reference TRBV5-4 and TRBJ2-7 gives the full variable domain: ETGVTQSPTHLIKTRGQQVTLRCSSQSGHNTVSWYQQALGQGPQFIFQYYREEENGRGNFPPRFSGLQFPNYSSELNVNALELDDSALYLCASRFRKTSGGQSSYEQYFGPGTRLTVT.

In DNA, the CDR3 is TGTGCCAGTAGTTCGGGACAGGCGCCCGAGGAGACCCAGTACTTC. This encodes CASSSGQAPEETQYF. V usage is TRBV19 and J usage is TRBJ2-5, with 8 bases matching TRBD1. The trim removed 5 bases at V and 5 bases at J, leaving 10 bases unmatched. CDR3 length: 15 amino acids. CDR1 and CDR2 (germline): LNHDA, SQIVND (reference sequence).

The chain combines TRBV7-7 with TRBJ2-2; D possibly corresponds to TRBD1 (6 bases). Germline V CDR1 and CDR2: SSHAT, FNYEAQ (reference sequence). The CDR3 totals 14 residues. Deletions cut 8 bases from V and 4 bases from J, with 14 bases between. The CDR3 region is CASGQGQPTGELFF. CDR3 sequence (DNA): TGTGCCAGCGGCCAGGGACAACCCACCGGGGAGCTGTTTTTT.

V is TRBV6-1 and J is TRBJ2-5; D ambiguous. CDR1 MNHNS and CDR2 SASEGT come from the germline V gene. Trimming shortened V by 7 bases and J by 2 bases, and 5 bases separated the two germline ends. The CDR3 extends over 11 amino acids. DNA of the CDR3: TGTGCCAGCATTTTACAAGAGACCCAGTACTTC. Amino acid sequence: CASILQETQYF.

V is TRBV5-1 and J is TRBJ2-1; 11 nucleotides line up with TRBD2. This CDR3 spans 17 amino acids. CDR1 and CDR2 (germline): SGHRS, YFSETQ. The trim removed 2 bases at V and 5 bases at J, leaving 9 bases unmatched. The CDR3 spells CASSFIIPGLADNEQFF. The CDR3 nucleotides are TGCGCCAGCAGCTTCATAATACCGGGACTAGCGGACAATGAGCAGTTCTTC. Using reference TRBV5-1 and TRBJ2-1 for the parts outside the CDR3, the full variable domain is KAGVTQTPRYLIKTRGQQVTLSCSPISGHRSVSWYQQTPGQGLQFLFEYFSETQRNKGNFPGRFSGRQFSNSRSEMNVSTLELGDSALYLCASSFIIPGLADNEQFFGPGTRLTVL.

This clone was observed a single time. The gene calls are TRBV11-2 and TRBJ1-1; D gene unclear. Germline assignment: CDR1 SGHAT and CDR2 FQNNGV. CDR3 size: 11 residues. Trimming pared 5 bases from V and 5 bases from J, leaving 6 bases between. CDR3 DNA sequence: TGTGCCAGCAGCCCCCGGACTGAAGCTTTCTTT. It encodes CASSPRTEAFF. The complete variable domain, with remaining parts taken from reference TRBV11-2 and TRBJ1-1, reads EAGVAQSPRYKIIEKRQSVAFWCNPISGHATLYWYQQILGQGPKLLIQFQNNGVVDDSQLPKDRFSAERLKGVDSTLKIQPAKLEDSAVYLCASSPRTEAFFGQGTRLTVV.